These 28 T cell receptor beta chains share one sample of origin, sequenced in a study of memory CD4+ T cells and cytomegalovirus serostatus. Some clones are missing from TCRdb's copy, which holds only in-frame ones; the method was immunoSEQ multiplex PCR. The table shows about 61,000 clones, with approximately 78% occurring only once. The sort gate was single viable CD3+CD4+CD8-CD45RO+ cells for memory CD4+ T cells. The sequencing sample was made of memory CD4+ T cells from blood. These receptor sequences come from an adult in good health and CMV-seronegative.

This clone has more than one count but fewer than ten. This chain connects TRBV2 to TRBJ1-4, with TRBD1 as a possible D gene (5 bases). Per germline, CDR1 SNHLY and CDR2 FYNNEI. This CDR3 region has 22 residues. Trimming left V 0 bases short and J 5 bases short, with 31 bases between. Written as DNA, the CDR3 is TGTGCCAGCAGTGAAGCGCTTCCGTCGGTTCCCCGAACCTGGGACGAAAATGAAAAACTGTTTTTT. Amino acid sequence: CASSEALPSVPRTWDENEKLFF. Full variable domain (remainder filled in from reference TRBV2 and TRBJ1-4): EPEVTQTPSHQVTQMGQEVILRCVPISNHLYFYWYRQILGQKVEFLVSFYNNEISEKSEIFDDQFSVERPDGSNFTLKIRSTKLEDSAMYFCASSEALPSVPRTWDENEKLFFGSGTQLSVL.

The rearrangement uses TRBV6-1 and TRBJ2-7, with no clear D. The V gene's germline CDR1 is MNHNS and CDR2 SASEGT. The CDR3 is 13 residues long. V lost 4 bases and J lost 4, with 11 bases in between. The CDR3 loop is CASSGDLGYEQYF. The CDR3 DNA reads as TGTGCCAGCAGTGGGGATTTGGGGTACGAGCAGTACTTC.

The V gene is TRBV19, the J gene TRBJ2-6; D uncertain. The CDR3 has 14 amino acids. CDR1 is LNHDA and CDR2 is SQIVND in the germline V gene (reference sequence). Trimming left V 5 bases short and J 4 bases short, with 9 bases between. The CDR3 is CASSAVTGANVLTF. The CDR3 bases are TGTGCCAGTAGTGCTGTGACCGGGGCCAACGTCCTGACTTTC.

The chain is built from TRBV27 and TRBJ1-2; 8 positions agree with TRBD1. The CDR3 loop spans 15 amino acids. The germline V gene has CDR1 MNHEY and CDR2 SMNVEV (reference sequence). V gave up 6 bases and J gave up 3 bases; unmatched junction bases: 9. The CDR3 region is CASRPGGSGYYGYTF. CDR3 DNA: TGTGCCAGCAGGCCAGGGGGCAGCGGGTACTATGGCTACACCTTC.

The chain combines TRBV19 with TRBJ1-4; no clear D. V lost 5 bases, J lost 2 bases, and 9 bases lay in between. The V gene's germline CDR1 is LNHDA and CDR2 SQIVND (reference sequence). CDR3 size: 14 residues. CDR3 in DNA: TGTGCCAGTAGTGTTGGCGACACTAATGAAAAACTGTTTTTT. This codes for CASSVGDTNEKLFF.

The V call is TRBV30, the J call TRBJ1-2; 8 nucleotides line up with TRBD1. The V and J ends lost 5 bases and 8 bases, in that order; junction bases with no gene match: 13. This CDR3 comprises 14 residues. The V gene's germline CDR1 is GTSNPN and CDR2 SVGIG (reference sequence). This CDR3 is CAWAPARTGGGYTF. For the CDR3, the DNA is TGTGCCTGGGCTCCCGCCCGCACAGGGGGAGGCTACACCTTC.

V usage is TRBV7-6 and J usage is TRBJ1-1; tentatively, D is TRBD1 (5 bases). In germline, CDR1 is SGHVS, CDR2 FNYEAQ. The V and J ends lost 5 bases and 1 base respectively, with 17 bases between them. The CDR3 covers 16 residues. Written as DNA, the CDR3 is TGTGCCAGCAGCCTCAGGGTGTTCGGGGAGAACACTGAAGCTTTCTTT. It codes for CASSLRVFGENTEAFF.

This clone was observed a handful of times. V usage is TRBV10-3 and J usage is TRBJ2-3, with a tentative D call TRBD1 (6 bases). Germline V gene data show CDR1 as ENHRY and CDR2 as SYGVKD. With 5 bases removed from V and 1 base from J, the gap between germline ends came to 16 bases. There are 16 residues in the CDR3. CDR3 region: CAISSDRGGGTDTQYF. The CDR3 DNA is TGTGCCATCAGTAGTGATCGAGGGGGTGGCACAGATACGCAGTATTTT.

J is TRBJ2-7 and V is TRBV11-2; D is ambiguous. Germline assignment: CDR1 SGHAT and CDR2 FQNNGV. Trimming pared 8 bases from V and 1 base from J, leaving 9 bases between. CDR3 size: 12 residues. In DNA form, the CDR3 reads TGTGCCAGCGGTCGGGTTTCCTACGAGCAGTACTTC. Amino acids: CASGRVSYEQYF.

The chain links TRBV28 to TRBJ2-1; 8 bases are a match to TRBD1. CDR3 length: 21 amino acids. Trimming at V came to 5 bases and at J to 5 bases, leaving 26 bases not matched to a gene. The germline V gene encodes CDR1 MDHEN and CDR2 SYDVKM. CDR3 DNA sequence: TGTGCCAGCAGTACCTCATGGGACAGGTTAATCGAGGGGCGAAGCGACAATGAGCAGTTCTTC. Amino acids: CASSTSWDRLIEGRSDNEQFF.

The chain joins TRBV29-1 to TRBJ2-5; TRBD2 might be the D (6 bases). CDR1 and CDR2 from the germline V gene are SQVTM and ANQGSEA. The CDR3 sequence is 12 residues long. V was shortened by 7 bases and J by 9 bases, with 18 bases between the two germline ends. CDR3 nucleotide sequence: TGCAGCGGGCAGAACCCGGGGGAGGCCCAGTACTTC. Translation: CSGQNPGEAQYF.

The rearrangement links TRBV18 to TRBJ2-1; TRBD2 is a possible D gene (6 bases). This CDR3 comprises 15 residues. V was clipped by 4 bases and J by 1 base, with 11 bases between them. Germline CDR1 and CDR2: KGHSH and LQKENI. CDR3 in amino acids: CASSLPAGSYNEQFF. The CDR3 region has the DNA TGTGCCAGCTCACTACCAGCGGGTTCCTACAATGAGCAGTTCTTC.

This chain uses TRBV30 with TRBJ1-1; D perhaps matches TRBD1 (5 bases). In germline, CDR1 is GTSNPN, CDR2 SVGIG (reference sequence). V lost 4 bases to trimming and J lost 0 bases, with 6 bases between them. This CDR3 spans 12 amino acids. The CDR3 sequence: CAWTGMNTEAFF. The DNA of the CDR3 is TGTGCCTGGACAGGGATGAACACTGAAGCTTTCTTT.

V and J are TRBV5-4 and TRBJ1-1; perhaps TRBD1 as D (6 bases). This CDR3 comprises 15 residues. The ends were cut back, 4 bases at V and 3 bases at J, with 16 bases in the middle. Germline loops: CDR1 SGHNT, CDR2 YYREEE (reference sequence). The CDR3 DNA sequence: TGTGCCAGCAGCCCCGGGTCACAGGGATACACTGAAGCTTTCTTT. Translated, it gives CASSPGSQGYTEAFF.

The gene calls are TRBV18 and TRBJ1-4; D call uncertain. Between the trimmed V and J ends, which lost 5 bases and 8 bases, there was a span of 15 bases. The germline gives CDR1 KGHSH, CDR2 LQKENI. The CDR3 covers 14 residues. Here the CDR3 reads CASSTDGRWEKLFF. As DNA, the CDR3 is TGTGCCAGCTCAACGGACGGCCGGTGGGAAAAACTGTTTTTT. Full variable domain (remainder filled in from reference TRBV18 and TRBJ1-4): NAGVMQNPRHLVRRRGQEARLRCSPMKGHSHVYWYRQLPEEGLKFMVYLQKENIIDESGMPKERFSAEFPKEGPSILRIQQVVRGDSAAYFCASSTDGRWEKLFFGSGTQLSVL.

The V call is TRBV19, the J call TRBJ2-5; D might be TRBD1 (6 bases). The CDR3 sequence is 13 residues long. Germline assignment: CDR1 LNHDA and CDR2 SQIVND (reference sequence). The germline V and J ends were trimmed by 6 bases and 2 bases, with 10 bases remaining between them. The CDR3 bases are TGTGCCAGTAGGATACAGGGACAAGAGACCCAGTACTTC. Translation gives CASRIQGQETQYF.

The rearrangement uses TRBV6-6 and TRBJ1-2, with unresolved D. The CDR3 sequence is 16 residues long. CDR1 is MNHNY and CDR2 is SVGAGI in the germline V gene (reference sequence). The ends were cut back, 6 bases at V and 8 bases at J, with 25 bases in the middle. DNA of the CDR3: TGTGCCAGCAGACGACTCGGGTCGGGGATGGGGTGGGGCTACACCTTC. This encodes CASRRLGSGMGWGYTF.

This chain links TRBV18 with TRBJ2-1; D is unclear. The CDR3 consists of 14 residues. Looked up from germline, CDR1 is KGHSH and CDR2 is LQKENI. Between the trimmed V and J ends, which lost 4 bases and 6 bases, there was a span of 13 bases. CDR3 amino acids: CASSQDPTGNEQFF. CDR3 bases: TGTGCCAGCTCACAGGACCCAACCGGCAATGAGCAGTTCTTC.

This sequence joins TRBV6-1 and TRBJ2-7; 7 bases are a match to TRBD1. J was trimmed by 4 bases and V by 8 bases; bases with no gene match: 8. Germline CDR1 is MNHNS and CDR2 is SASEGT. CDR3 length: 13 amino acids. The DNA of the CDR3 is TGTGCCAGCTGGGGACAGATGGGTTACGAGCAGTACTTC. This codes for CASWGQMGYEQYF.

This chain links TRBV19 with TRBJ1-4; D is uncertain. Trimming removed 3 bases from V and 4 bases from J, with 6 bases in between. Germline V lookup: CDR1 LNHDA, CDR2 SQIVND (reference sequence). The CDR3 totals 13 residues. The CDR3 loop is CASSMKINEKLFF. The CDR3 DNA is TGTGCCAGTAGTATGAAGATTAATGAAAAACTGTTTTTT.

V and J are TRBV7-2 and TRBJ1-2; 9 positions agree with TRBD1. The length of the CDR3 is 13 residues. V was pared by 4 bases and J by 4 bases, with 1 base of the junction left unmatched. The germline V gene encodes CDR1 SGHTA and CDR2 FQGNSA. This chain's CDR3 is CASSSGQGYGYTF. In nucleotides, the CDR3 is TGTGCCAGCAGCTCGGGACAGGGCTATGGCTACACCTTC.

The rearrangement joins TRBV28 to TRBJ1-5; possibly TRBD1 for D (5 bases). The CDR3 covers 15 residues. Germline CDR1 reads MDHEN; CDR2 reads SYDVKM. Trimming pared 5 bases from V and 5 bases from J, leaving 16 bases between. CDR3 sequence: CASSGARGVYQPQHF. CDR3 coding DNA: TGTGCCAGCAGTGGGGCCCGGGGGGTGTATCAGCCCCAGCATTTT.

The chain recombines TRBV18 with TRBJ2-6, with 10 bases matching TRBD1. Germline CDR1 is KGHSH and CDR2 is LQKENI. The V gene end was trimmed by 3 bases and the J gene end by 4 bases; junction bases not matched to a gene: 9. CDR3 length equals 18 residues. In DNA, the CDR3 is TGTGCCAGCTCACCGGCTCGACAGGGGGCTAGCGGGGCCAACGTCCTGACTTTC. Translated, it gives CASSPARQGASGANVLTF.

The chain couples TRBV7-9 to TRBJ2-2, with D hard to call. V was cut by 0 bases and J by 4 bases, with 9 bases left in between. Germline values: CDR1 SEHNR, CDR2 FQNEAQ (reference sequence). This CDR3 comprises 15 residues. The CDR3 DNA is TGTGCCAGCAGCTTAGCGCTATACCCCACCGGGGAGCTGTTTTTT. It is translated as CASSLALYPTGELFF. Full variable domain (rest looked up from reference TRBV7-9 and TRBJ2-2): DTGVSQNPRHKITKRGQNVTFRCDPISEHNRLYWYRQTLGQGPEFLTYFQNEAQLEKSRLLSDRFSAERPKGSFSTLEIQRTEQGDSAMYLCASSLALYPTGELFFGEGSRLTVL.

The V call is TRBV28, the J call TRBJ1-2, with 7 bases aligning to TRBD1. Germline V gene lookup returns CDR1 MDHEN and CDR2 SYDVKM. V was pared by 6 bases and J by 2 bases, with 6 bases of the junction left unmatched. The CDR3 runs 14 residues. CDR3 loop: CASRYEGQNYGYTF. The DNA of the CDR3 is TGTGCCAGCAGATACGAGGGACAGAACTATGGCTACACCTTC.

CDR3 nucleotides: TGCAGCGTCATAGCTGCAAGCTCCTACAATGAGCAGTTCTTC. Translated: CSVIAASSYNEQFF. The V call is TRBV29-1, the J call TRBJ2-1, with D unresolved. CDR1 SQVTM and CDR2 ANQGSEA come from the germline V gene. This CDR3 spans 14 amino acids. V lost 6 bases and J 0 bases, leaving 12 bases between the germline ends.

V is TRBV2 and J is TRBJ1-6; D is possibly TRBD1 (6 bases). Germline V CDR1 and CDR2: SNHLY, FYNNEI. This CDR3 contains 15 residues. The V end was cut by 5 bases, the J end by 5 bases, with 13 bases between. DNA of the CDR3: TGTGCCAGCAGTATTGAACAGGGCAATAATTCACCCCTCCACTTT. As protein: CASSIEQGNNSPLHF.

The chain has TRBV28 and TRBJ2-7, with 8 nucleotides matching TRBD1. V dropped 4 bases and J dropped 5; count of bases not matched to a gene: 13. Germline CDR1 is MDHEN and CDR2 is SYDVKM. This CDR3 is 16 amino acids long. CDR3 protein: CASSYRWGQVLDEQYF. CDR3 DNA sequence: TGTGCCAGCAGTTACAGGTGGGGACAGGTCCTCGACGAGCAGTACTTC. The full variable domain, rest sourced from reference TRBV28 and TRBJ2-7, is DVKVTQSSRYLVKRTGEKVFLECVQDMDHENMFWYRQDPGLGLRLIYFSYDVKMKEKGDIPEGYSVSREKKERFSLILESASTNQTSMYLCASSYRWGQVLDEQYFGPGTRLTVT.